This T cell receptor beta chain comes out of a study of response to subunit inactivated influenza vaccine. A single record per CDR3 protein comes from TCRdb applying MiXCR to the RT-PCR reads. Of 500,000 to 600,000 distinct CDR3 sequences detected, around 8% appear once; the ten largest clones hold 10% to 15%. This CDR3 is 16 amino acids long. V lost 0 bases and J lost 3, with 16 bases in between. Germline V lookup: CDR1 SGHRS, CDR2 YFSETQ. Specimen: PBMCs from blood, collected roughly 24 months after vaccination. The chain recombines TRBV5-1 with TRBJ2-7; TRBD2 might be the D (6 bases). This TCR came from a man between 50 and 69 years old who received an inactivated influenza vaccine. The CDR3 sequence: CASSLGRDAPNYEQYF. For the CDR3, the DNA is TGCGCCAGCAGCTTGGGGAGGGACGCGCCAAACTACGAGCAGTACTTC.